The next 25 T cell receptor beta chains were all read from a single sample in a study of blood T cell repertoires in COVID-19 (dated by TCRdb to the early 2020s). The library was built by means of the immunoSEQ multiplex PCR assay. TCRdb took over this immuneACCESS table, retaining in-frame rearrangements with V and J assigned. Such tables are incomplete; in checked studies, under half of the missing clones stem from an unresolved V gene, and the remainder is unexplained. The sample has roughly 150,000 clones on record, roughly four fifths of them singletons. Of the sample, roughly 8% falls within the top ten clones. What was sequenced was peripheral blood. The receptor source for this set is a human donor in a cohort sampled during active COVID-19.

The rearrangement uses TRBV29-1 and TRBJ2-5; TRBD1 aligns across 8 bases. The CDR3 length is 13 residues. Per the germline V gene, CDR1 is SQVTM and CDR2 is ANQGSEA. The trim removed 8 bases at V and 5 bases at J, leaving 10 bases unmatched. This CDR3 is CSLTQGAGETQYF. In DNA form, the CDR3 reads TGCAGCCTTACCCAGGGGGCAGGGGAGACCCAGTACTTC.

CDR3 residues: CASSLAGGLGYGYTF. The CDR3 DNA reads as TGTGCCAGCAGCTTAGCGGGTGGACTGGGCTATGGCTACACCTTC. This chain connects TRBV7-2 to TRBJ1-2; D is uncertain. The CDR3 runs to 15 residues. The V end lost 0 bases, the J end lost 4 bases, and 12 bases lay between the germline ends. Per the germline V gene, CDR1 is SGHTA and CDR2 is FQGNSA.

The chain couples TRBV5-4 to TRBJ2-5; TRBD1 might be the D (6 bases). The CDR3 has 13 amino acids. V lost 3 bases to trimming and J lost 3 bases, with 9 bases between them. CDR1 is SGHNT and CDR2 is YYREEE in the germline V gene (reference sequence). The chain's CDR3 is CASSSGQKETQYF. CDR3 sequence (DNA): TGTGCCAGCAGCTCCGGACAGAAAGAGACCCAGTACTTC.

This clone has only one observation. The gene calls are TRBV9 and TRBJ2-1; D perhaps matches TRBD1 (5 bases). The germline V and J ends were trimmed by 1 base and 2 bases, with 13 bases remaining between them. Per germline, CDR1 SGDLS and CDR2 YYNGEE. The CDR3 is 16 amino acids. CDR3 nucleotides: TGTGCCAGCAGCGTAATAGCCAGGGCCCCCTACAATGAGCAGTTCTTC. Translated, it gives CASSVIARAPYNEQFF.

This chain's CDR3 is CASSLELAGGQETQYF. The CDR3 DNA is TGCGCCAGCAGCTTGGAGTTGGCGGGGGGGCAAGAGACCCAGTACTTC. The rearrangement links TRBV5-1 to TRBJ2-5; TRBD2 matches 9 bases. Germline loops: CDR1 SGHRS, CDR2 YFSETQ. The V gene end was trimmed by 0 bases and the J gene end by 2 bases; junction bases not matched to a gene: 5. This CDR3 is built from 16 residues.

The chain links TRBV19 to TRBJ1-6; D might be TRBD1 (6 bases). The germline V and J ends were trimmed by 4 bases and 10 bases, with 20 bases remaining between them. CDR1 is LNHDA and CDR2 is SQIVND in the germline V gene (reference sequence). The CDR3 has 16 residues. CDR3 in DNA: TGTGCCAGTAGTAGAGCCTGGGGCAGGGGAGGGTCACCCCTCCACTTT. Residues: CASSRAWGRGGSPLHF.

CDR3: CASSLTGASYEQYF. CDR3 DNA: TGTGCCAGCAGCTTGACAGGGGCGTCCTACGAGCAGTACTTC. This rearrangement joins TRBV5-4 to TRBJ2-7, with 7 positions matching TRBD1. The CDR3 has 14 residues. The junction had 2 bases not matched to a gene; V was cut back by 1 base and J by 1 base. The germline V gene has CDR1 SGHNT and CDR2 YYREEE (reference sequence).

The chain employs TRBV7-9 and TRBJ2-1, with 11 bases that match TRBD2. Germline values: CDR1 SEHNR, CDR2 FQNEAQ (reference sequence). V lost 7 bases to trimming and J lost 4 bases; unmatched junction nucleotides: 6. The CDR3 has 15 amino acids. The CDR3 DNA follows: TGTGCCAGCATCCCACTAGCGGGGGTTTACAATGAGCAGTTCTTC. Its translation is CASIPLAGVYNEQFF. The complete variable domain, with remaining parts taken from reference TRBV7-9 and TRBJ2-1, reads DTGVSQNPRHKITKRGQNVTFRCDPISEHNRLYWYRQTLGQGPEFLTYFQNEAQLEKSRLLSDRFSAERPKGSFSTLEIQRTEQGDSAMYLCASIPLAGVYNEQFFGPGTRLTVL.

The V gene is TRBV6-5, the J gene TRBJ2-5; a possible D gene is TRBD1 (5 bases). With 3 bases removed from V and 6 bases from J, the gap between germline ends came to 11 bases. The germline gives CDR1 MNHEY, CDR2 SVGAGI. CDR3 length: 13 amino acids. The CDR3 DNA follows: TGTGCCAGCAGTTATAAGGGGTCGAAGACCCAGTACTTC. It yields the protein CASSYKGSKTQYF.

The chain's CDR3 is CASSFGQGQDDEKLFF. In nucleotides, the CDR3 is TGTGCCAGCAGCTTTGGACAGGGGCAAGATGATGAAAAACTGTTTTTT. The J gene is TRBJ1-4, the V gene TRBV7-9; 9 nucleotides align to TRBD1. Germline V gene data show CDR1 as SEHNR and CDR2 as FQNEAQ (reference sequence). The CDR3 covers 16 residues. After removal of 3 bases from V and 6 bases from J, the junction contained 8 bases not matched to a gene.

This rearrangement joins TRBV6-5 to TRBJ1-6; D may be TRBD1 (5 bases). Germline V gene data show CDR1 as MNHEY and CDR2 as SVGAGI. The CDR3 consists of 15 residues. The V end lost 8 bases, the J end lost 0 bases, and 11 bases lay between the germline ends. The CDR3 loop is CASRGGDSYNSPLHF. DNA for the CDR3: TGTGCCAGCCGGGGGGGGGACTCCTATAATTCACCCCTCCACTTT.

This clone was counted only a few times. The rearrangement joins TRBV4-1 to TRBJ1-2, with 8 bases lining up with TRBD1. The CDR3 extends over 16 amino acids. The J segment lost 5 bases and the V segment lost 0 bases, leaving 8 bases of the junction unmatched. The germline V gene encodes CDR1 MGHRA and CDR2 YSYEKL. CDR3 nucleotide sequence: TGCGCCAGCAGCCAAGATAGCGGCACAGGGGGATATGGCTACACCTTC. It yields the protein CASSQDSGTGGYGYTF.

This sequence joins TRBV7-9 and TRBJ2-3; TRBD2 aligns across 8 bases. V lost 5 bases to trimming and J lost 0 bases; unmatched junction nucleotides: 13. Germline V gene sequence: CDR1 SEHNR, CDR2 FQNEAQ (reference sequence). The CDR3 runs to 18 residues. CDR3 coding DNA: TGTGCCAGCAGCCCTCTAGGGTGGCGGGGGGCTAGCACAGATACGCAGTATTTT. Translating gives CASSPLGWRGASTDTQYF.

V is TRBV5-1 and J is TRBJ1-1; D unclear. The V end was cut by 1 base, the J end by 0 bases, with 10 bases between. The V gene's germline CDR1 is SGHRS and CDR2 YFSETQ. This CDR3 is 15 amino acids long. The CDR3 region has the DNA TGCGCCAGCAGCTTGTTACCGGGGATGAACACTGAAGCTTTCTTT. The encoded protein is CASSLLPGMNTEAFF.

The chain links TRBV6-5 to TRBJ1-5, with D perhaps TRBD1 (5 bases). The V gene's germline CDR1 is MNHEY and CDR2 SVGAGI. The germline V and J ends were trimmed by 8 bases and 0 bases, with 14 bases remaining between them. This CDR3 is built from 15 residues. CDR3 residues: CASEGHPYSNQPQHF. CDR3 DNA sequence: TGTGCCAGCGAAGGACACCCATATAGCAATCAGCCCCAGCATTTT.

This clone was detected a few times. The genes are TRBV3-1 (or the pseudogene TRBV3-2) and TRBJ1-1; tentative D call: TRBD1 (6 bases). The CDR3 consists of 15 residues. Germline values: CDR1 LGHDT, CDR2 YNNKEL (reference sequence). V dropped 4 bases and J dropped 2 bases, with 14 bases sitting between them. CDR3 sequence: CASSPKGQINTEAFF. The CDR3, as DNA: TGTGCCAGCAGCCCCAAAGGACAGATAAACACTGAAGCTTTCTTT.

The chain uses TRBV6-5 and TRBJ1-1; 7 positions agree with TRBD1. The germline gives CDR1 MNHEY, CDR2 SVGAGI. Trimming removed 7 bases from V and 3 bases from J; junction bases left unmatched: 11. The CDR3 totals 15 residues. The CDR3 DNA reads as TGTGCCAGCAAAAGGAGGGGGCGGGTGGACACTGAAGCTTTCTTT. Its translation is CASKRRGRVDTEAFF.

The gene calls are TRBV28 and TRBJ1-6; the D gene is possibly TRBD1 (5 bases). This CDR3 has 18 residues. Per germline, CDR1 MDHEN and CDR2 SYDVKM. Trimming left V 6 bases short and J 0 bases short, with 18 bases between. This chain's CDR3 is CASSPPRQYSSYNSPLHF. The CDR3 nucleotides are TGTGCCAGCAGCCCCCCTCGACAGTATAGCTCCTATAATTCACCCCTCCACTTT.

The gene calls are TRBV9 and TRBJ1-1; TRBD1 matches 7 bases. The CDR3 contains 14 residues. V dropped 0 bases and J dropped 6; count of bases not matched to a gene: 5. CDR1 and CDR2 (germline): SGDLS, YYNGEE. The CDR3 region is CASSVGGQSSEAFF. CDR3 DNA sequence: TGTGCCAGCAGCGTAGGGGGACAGTCCTCTGAAGCTTTCTTT.

The CDR3 is CASSQPGLTNNEQFF. DNA of the CDR3: TGTGCCAGCAGCCAACCGGGACTTACGAACAATGAGCAGTTCTTC. This rearrangement joins TRBV7-6 to TRBJ2-1; the D gene is possibly TRBD2 (6 bases). Germline values: CDR1 SGHVS, CDR2 FNYEAQ. The V end was cut by 5 bases, the J end by 5 bases, with 16 bases between. The CDR3 is 15 amino acids.

The chain has TRBV18 and TRBJ1-1; 9 bases are shared with TRBD1. The V segment lost 3 bases and the J segment 2 bases; nucleotides outside the gene matches: 4. The CDR3 runs 15 residues. Germline V gene sequence: CDR1 KGHSH, CDR2 LQKENI. The CDR3 here is CASSPYTGGNTEAFF. The CDR3 region has the DNA TGTGCCAGCTCACCGTATACAGGGGGCAACACTGAAGCTTTCTTT. Full variable domain (outside the CDR3, taken from reference TRBV18 and TRBJ1-1): NAGVMQNPRHLVRRRGQEARLRCSPMKGHSHVYWYRQLPEEGLKFMVYLQKENIIDESGMPKERFSAEFPKEGPSILRIQQVVRGDSAAYFCASSPYTGGNTEAFFGQGTRLTVV.

The CDR3: CASWADPGQGYEQYF. The CDR3 nucleotides are TGCGCCAGCTGGGCGGACCCGGGACAAGGATACGAGCAGTACTTC. This chain joins TRBV5-1 and TRBJ2-7; D is perhaps TRBD1 (6 bases). The CDR3 is 15 amino acids. V was pared by 7 bases and J by 4 bases, with 21 bases between. Germline loops: CDR1 SGHRS, CDR2 YFSETQ.

This chain links TRBV6-5 with TRBJ2-7; no firm D call. The germline V gene has CDR1 MNHEY and CDR2 SVGAGI. This CDR3 contains 12 residues. V lost 6 bases to trimming and J lost 5 bases, with 11 bases between them. CDR3: CASSPVRDEQYF. CDR3 DNA: TGTGCCAGCAGCCCAGTACGGGACGAGCAGTACTTC.

The J gene is TRBJ2-7, the V gene TRBV12-3 or TRBV12-4; unclear D gene. The CDR3 covers 13 residues. Trimming took 4 bases from V and 4 from J, leaving 11 bases between them. The CDR3 DNA follows: TGTGCCAGCAGTTCCGTGGCTGTTTACGAGCAGTACTTC. Translation gives CASSSVAVYEQYF.

The genes are TRBV5-1 and TRBJ1-1; TRBD1 agrees at 9 bases. The CDR3 length is 17 residues. Per the germline V gene, CDR1 is SGHRS and CDR2 is YFSETQ. V was clipped by 4 bases and J by 1 base; unmatched bases: 11. The CDR3 region is CASSPKIQGATNTEAFF. The CDR3 coding sequence is TGCGCCAGCAGCCCGAAGATACAGGGGGCAACGAACACTGAAGCTTTCTTT.